What follows is one TCR beta chain and its context. Its antigen is currently not known. Per-base quality was not reported, and no clone a single base away is much larger than it. Using the immunoSEQ TRB Survey service, rearranged CDR3 beta regions were amplified from genomic DNA with multiplex V and J primers. To keep depth equal across samples, survey-level sequencing depth of up to 500,000 reads per sample was applied. The libraries were purified, combined into pools and sequenced with Illumina technology. Under the source paper's analysis protocol: immunoSEQ online tools were used for productive clonality, sample overlap, pairwise scatters, CDR3 beta length, V/D/J gene usage and productiveness. Calculated diversity was defined as the number of unique rearrangements divided by total templates, multiplied by 100, and Shannon and Simpson indices were computed as well. Principal component analysis used the R prcomp function and ggbiplot package on Z-score normalized data. Morisita's index was used to quantify blood-rectal clonal overlap within each subject. This is the immuneACCESS table as TCRdb keeps it, with only in-frame sequences that have V and J called. A part of the clones is gone; compared with another copy, unresolved V genes explain less than half, and the rest is unexplained. D and trimming come from the DNA, and the V and J calls and clone size come from that table. The sample table shows 30,000 to 40,000 clones, and about 75% are seen once. The ten largest clones represent around 9.1% of the sample.

The data were taken from a study of pediatric ulcerative colitis (dated by TCRdb to about 2019). About the full investigation: Pancolitis was present in fewer than 10 ulcerative colitis patients and left-sided colitis in two, and histology consistent with ulcerative colitis was found in all of these patients. Ten or so newly diagnosed, treatment-naive pediatric ulcerative colitis patients and a handful of non-IBD control children each provided paired blood and rectal samples. Using the Pediatric Ulcerative Colitis Activity Index, a couple of patients were classed as having mild disease, four as having moderate disease and three as having acute severe colitis. Study-wide findings and limitations: Features of the rectal repertoire distinguished controls, mild-moderate colitis patients and acute severe colitis patients, and in acute severe colitis rectal diversity was lower because of clonal expansions. Two rectal CDR3 clonotypes were found in every ulcerative colitis patient but in no control. Because repertoires came from total lymphocyte DNA, patterns in rare subsets such as regulatory T cells may not be reflected. For technical reasons, substantially fewer templates were yielded by the blood samples of a couple of patients, and these blood samples were excluded from blood-rectal overlap analysis. Clonal overlap between a subject's own blood and rectum was significantly greater in ulcerative colitis patients than in controls, which suggests more T cell trafficking to inflamed tissue. Blood-derived T cells may have been included in rectal pinch biopsies, especially in patients with overt colitis. With only a few individuals, the healthy control group was small.

During colonoscopy, one to two rectal pinch biopsies were obtained for research purposes. No immunosuppressive medication had been given to the ulcerative colitis patients before the diagnostic colonoscopy. Rectal biopsies were digested with proteinase K before DNA isolation. The Wizard kit (Promega) was used to extract genomic DNA from the blood and intestinal samples. CDR1 is given as MNHNS and CDR2 as SASEGT, both from the germline V gene. The CDR3 starts with the cysteine, ends with the phenylalanine, and has 13 residues. Only CDR3 DNA remains: 39 bases, in frame from the first base. V is pared back by 6 bases and J by 5 bases, with 13 bases lying between the germline termini.

Sample: gut tissue. The chain is made from TRBV6-1 and TRBJ1-2; the D gene remains uncertain. The TCR comes from a boy aged 5-17 years with severe ulcerative colitis. CDR3 loop: CASSAPTGYGYTF. DNA sequence: TGTGCCAGCAGCGCCCCGACCGGGTATGGCTACACCTTC.